This is a list of T cell receptor beta chains from one sample in a study of blood T cell repertoires in COVID-19. The method was immunoSEQ multiplex PCR; TCRdb's version includes in-frame clones alone and lacks a portion of them. The table records roughly 35,000 clones, around 82% of them present only once. The sequenced material came from peripheral blood. These receptors were taken from a man in his 70s with acute or convalescent COVID-19. Each CDR3 is given with its conserved first and last residue. A D gene is named only where the DNA matches it firmly. Clone size is given for some rows only: seen once, a few or many times, or a class if the clone is expanded.

J,size,D,V,DNA,CDR3
TRBJ2-7,few,NA,TRBV29-1,TGCAGCGTCGCGGCCCCTGCGAACTACGAGCAGTACTTC,CSVAAPANYEQYF
TRBJ1-6,NA,NA,TRBV19,TGTGCCAGTAGGGAAGGAGGGAGCTCCTATAATTCACCCCTCCACTTT,CASREGGSSYNSPLHF
TRBJ2-1,NA,TRBD2,TRBV5-1,TGCGCCAGCAGCCCCCCCGCAGGGCGGGCGGGGGATGAGCAGTTCTTC,CASSPPAGRAGDEQFF
TRBJ1-2,NA,TRBD1,TRBV27,TGTGCCAGCAGTCAAGACCCGACAGGGGGGCATGGCTACACCTTC,CASSQDPTGGHGYTF
TRBJ2-3,NA,NA,TRBV7-9,TGTGCCAGCAGCTTACAGGGTAGCACAGATACGCAGTATTTT,CASSLQGSTDTQYF
TRBJ1-6,NA,NA,TRBV3-1/TRBV3-2,TGTGCCAGCAGCCTTGGGGGGGGGAATTCACCCCTCCACTTT,CASSLGGGNSPLHF
TRBJ2-7,NA,NA,TRBV29-1,TGCAGCGCTTCGCGGGGTTCCTACGAGCAGTACTTC,CSASRGSYEQYF
TRBJ1-4,NA,NA,TRBV6-5,TGTGCCAGCAGTTACTCCGGGGAAAAACTGTTTTTT,CASSYSGEKLFF
TRBJ1-3,NA,NA,TRBV7-2,TGTGCCAGCAGCTTAGCCGGGAGTCCTGGAAACACCATATATTTT,CASSLAGSPGNTIYF
TRBJ1-3,NA,TRBD1,TRBV2,TGTGCCAGCAAACAGGGGGCTGGAAACACCATATATTTT,CASKQGAGNTIYF
TRBJ1-1,NA,TRBD1,TRBV6-6,TGTGCCAGCAGCCAGGACAGGGAGAAGGCTTTCTTT,CASSQDREKAFF